This entry is about one TCR beta chain. Its antigen is not identified. The CDR3 contains 15 residues. Germline-derived CDR1 and CDR2 are SEHNR and FQNEAQ (reference sequence). The V and J ends lost 8 bases and 6 bases, in that order; junction bases with no gene match: 10. Using its own MiXCR run on the reads, TCRdb lists one record per CDR3 protein. The table includes 150,000 to 200,000 distinct CDR3 sequences, roughly 17% detected once. The data were taken from a study of T cell repertoires in cytomegalovirus infection. Broader study findings: The cumulative frequency of public TCR beta families identified carriers of CMV plus the relevant HLA.

The V and J genes are TRBV7-9 and TRBJ2-1; 10 bases map to TRBD2. This receptor was obtained from a human donor in good health (CMV status not recorded). Some clones in this sample may be carry-over from other donors' samples. The sequenced material came from CD8+ T cells from PBMCs. The DNA for the CDR3 is TGTGCCAGCCGCTCACTAGCGGGGACCTTCAATGAGCAGTTCTTC. It is translated as CASRSLAGTFNEQFF.